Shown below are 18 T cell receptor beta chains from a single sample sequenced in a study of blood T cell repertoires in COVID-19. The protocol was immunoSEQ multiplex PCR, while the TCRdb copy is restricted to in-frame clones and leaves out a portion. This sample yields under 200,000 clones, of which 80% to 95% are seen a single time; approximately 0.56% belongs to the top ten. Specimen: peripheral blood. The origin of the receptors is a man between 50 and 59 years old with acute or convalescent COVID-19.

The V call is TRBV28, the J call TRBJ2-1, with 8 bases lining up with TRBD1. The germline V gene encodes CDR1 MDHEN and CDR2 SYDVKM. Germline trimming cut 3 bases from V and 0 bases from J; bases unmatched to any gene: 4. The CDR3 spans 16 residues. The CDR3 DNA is TGTGCCAGCAGTTTGTACGGGACAGGCTCCTACAATGAGCAGTTCTTC. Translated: CASSLYGTGSYNEQFF.

The DNA of the CDR3 is TGTGCCAGCAGCTTAAATTTTCGCGGGGTGAGCTCCTACGAGCAGTACTTC. Translated: CASSLNFRGVSSYEQYF. This chain links TRBV11-2 with TRBJ2-7, with D possibly TRBD2 on 6 matching bases. CDR3 length: 17 amino acids. Per the germline V gene, CDR1 is SGHAT and CDR2 is FQNNGV. Between the trimmed V and J ends, which lost 2 bases and 0 bases, there was a span of 17 bases. The complete variable domain, with remaining parts taken from reference TRBV11-2 and TRBJ2-7, reads EAGVAQSPRYKIIEKRQSVAFWCNPISGHATLYWYQQILGQGPKLLIQFQNNGVVDDSQLPKDRFSAERLKGVDSTLKIQPAKLEDSAVYLCASSLNFRGVSSYEQYFGPGTRLTVT.

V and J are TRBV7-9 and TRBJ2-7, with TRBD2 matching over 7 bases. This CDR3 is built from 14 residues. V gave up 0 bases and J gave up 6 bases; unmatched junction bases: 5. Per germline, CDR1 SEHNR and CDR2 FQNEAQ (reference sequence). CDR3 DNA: TGTGCCAGCAGCTTAGCCGGGGAGGGAGGCGAGCAGTACTTC. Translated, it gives CASSLAGEGGEQYF.

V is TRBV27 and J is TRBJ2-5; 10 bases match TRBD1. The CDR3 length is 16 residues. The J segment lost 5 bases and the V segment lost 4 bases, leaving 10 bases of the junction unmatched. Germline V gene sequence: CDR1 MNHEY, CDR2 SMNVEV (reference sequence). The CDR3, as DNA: TGTGCCAGCAGTTCAAGCTTTGACAGGGGGCTGGAGACCCAGTACTTC. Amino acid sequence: CASSSSFDRGLETQYF.

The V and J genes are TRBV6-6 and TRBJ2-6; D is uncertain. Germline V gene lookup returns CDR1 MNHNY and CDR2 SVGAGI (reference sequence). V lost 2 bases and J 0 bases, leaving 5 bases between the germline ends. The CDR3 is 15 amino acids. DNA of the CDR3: TGTGCCAGCAGTTACGTGGCCTCTGGGGCCAACGTCCTGACTTTC. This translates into CASSYVASGANVLTF.

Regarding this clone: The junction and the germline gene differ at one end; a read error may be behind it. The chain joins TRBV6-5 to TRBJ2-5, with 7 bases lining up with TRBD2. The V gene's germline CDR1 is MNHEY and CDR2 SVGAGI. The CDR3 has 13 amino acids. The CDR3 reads CASSRDYQGTQYF. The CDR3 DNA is TGTGCCAGCAGTCGGGACTACCAAGGGACCCAGTACTTC.

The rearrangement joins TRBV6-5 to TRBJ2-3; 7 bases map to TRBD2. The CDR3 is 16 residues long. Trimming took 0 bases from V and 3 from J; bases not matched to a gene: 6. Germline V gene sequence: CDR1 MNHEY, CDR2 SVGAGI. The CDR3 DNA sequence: TGTGCCAGCAGTTACTCCGGCGGGGGAGGGACAGATACGCAGTATTTT. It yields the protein CASSYSGGGGTDTQYF.

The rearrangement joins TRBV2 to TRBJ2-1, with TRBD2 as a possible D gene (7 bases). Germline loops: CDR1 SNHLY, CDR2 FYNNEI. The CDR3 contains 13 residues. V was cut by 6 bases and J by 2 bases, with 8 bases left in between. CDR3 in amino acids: CASRGGAYNEQFF. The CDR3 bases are TGTGCCAGCAGAGGGGGGGCCTACAATGAGCAGTTCTTC.

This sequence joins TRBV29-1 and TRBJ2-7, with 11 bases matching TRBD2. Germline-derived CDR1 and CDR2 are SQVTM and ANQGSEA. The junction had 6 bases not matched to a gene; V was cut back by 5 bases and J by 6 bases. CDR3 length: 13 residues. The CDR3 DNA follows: TGCAGCGTTCGATTAGCGGGAGGGAGCGAGCAGTACTTC. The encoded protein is CSVRLAGGSEQYF.

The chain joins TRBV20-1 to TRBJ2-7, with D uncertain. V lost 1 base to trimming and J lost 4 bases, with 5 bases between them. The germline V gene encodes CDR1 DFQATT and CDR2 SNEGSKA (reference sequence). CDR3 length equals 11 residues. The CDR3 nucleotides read TGCAGTGCTAGAGTGTTATACGAGCAGTACTTC. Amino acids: CSARVLYEQYF.

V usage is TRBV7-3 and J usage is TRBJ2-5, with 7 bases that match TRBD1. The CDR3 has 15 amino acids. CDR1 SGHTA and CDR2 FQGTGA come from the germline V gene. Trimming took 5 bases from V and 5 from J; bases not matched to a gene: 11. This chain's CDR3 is CASSIGDRDWETQYF. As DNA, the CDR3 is TGTGCCAGCAGCATAGGCGACAGGGATTGGGAGACCCAGTACTTC.

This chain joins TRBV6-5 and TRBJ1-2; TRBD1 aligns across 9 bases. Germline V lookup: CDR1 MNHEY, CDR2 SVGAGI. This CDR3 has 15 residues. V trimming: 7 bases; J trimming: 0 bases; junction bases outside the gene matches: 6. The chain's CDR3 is CASTRTGAANYGYTF. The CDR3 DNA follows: TGTGCCAGCACACGGACAGGGGCAGCTAACTATGGCTACACCTTC.

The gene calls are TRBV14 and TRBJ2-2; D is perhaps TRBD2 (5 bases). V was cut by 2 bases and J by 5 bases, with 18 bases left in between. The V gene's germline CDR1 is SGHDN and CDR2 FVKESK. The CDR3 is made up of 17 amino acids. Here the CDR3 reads CASSQNAGVIGTGELFF. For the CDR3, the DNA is TGTGCCAGCAGCCAAAATGCCGGGGTGATCGGAACCGGGGAGCTGTTTTTT.

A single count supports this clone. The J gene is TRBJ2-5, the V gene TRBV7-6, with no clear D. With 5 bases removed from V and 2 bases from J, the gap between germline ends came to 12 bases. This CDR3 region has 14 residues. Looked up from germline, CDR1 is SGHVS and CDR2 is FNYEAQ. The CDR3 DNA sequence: TGTGCCAGCAGCCGATCTACAGTTCAAGAGACCCAGTACTTC. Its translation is CASSRSTVQETQYF.

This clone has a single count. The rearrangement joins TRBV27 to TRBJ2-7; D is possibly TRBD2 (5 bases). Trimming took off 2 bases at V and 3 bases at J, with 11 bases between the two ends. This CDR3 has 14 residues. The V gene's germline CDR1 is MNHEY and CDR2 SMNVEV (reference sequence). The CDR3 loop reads CASSLVLGDYEQYF. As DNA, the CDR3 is TGTGCCAGCAGTTTAGTACTAGGAGACTACGAGCAGTACTTC.

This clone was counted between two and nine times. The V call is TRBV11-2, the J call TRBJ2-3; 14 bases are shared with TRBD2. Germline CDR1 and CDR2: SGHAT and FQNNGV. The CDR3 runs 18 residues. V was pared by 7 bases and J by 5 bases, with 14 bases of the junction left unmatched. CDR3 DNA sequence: TGTGCCAGCAACTCCGCGGAGGGACTAGCGGGGGCGGGAGATACGCAGTATTTT. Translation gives CASNSAEGLAGAGDTQYF.

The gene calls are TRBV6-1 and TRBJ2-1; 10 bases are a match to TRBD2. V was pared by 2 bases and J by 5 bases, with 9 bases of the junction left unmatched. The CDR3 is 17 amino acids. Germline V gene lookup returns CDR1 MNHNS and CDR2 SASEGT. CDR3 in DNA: TGTGCCAGCAGTGAAAGGTCTAGCGGGAGTGTCCACAATGAGCAGTTCTTC. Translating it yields CASSERSSGSVHNEQFF.

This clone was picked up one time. CDR3: CASSLNQNPSTEAFF. CDR3 coding DNA: TGTGCCAGCAGCTTAAATCAGAACCCTTCGACTGAAGCTTTCTTT. The chain uses TRBV7-3 and TRBJ1-1; D is unclear. Germline loops: CDR1 SGHTA, CDR2 FQGTGA. V lost 1 base and J lost 5, with 14 bases in between. The CDR3 consists of 15 residues.